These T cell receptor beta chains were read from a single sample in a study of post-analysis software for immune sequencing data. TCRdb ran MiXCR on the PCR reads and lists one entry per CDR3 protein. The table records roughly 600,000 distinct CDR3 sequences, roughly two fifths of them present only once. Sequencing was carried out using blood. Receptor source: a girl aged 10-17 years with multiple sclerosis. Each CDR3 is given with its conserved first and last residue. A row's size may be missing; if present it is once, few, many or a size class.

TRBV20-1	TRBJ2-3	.	CSASEAVQRSTDTQYF
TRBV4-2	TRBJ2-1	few	CASSQGTSGNNEQFF
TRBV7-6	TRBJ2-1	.	CASSKGGGLAGVEQFF
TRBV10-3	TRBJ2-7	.	CAISRDRVNEQYF
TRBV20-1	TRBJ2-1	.	CSARKLYNEQFF
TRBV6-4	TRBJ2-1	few	CASSELAADYNEQFF
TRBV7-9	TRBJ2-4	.	CASSLVGYEKYF
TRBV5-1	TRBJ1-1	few	CASSFDTETSEAFF
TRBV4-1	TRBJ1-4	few	CASSQENPGRLGANEKLFF
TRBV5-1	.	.	CASSLLAGLSYNEQYF